Listed here are 27 T cell receptor beta chains from one sample, sequenced in a study of T cell changes during pregnancy in multiple sclerosis. Libraries were prepared by immunoSEQ multiplex PCR; TCRdb keeps only in-frame clonotypes and omits some of them. The sample lists 45,000 to 55,000 clones, about nine tenths occurring once. The sequencing used CD4+ T cells from peripheral blood mononuclear cells, collected after pregnancy. The receptors here all came from a female donor in good health, enrolled as a control in a pregnancy study.

There are a few counts of this clone. V usage is TRBV6-1 and J usage is TRBJ2-7; weak D call: TRBD1 (6 bases). Germline V gene data show CDR1 as MNHNS and CDR2 as SASEGT. The CDR3 is 14 residues long. V was clipped by 7 bases and J by 2 bases, with 15 bases between them. CDR3 in amino acids: CASNNRDTTYEQYF. DNA of the CDR3: TGTGCCAGCAATAACAGGGACACTACCTACGAGCAGTACTTC.

The CDR3: CATGLGGPQHF. In DNA form, the CDR3 reads TGTGCCACAGGATTAGGAGGGCCCCAGCATTTT. This chain links TRBV7-9 with TRBJ1-5; D not resolved. The V gene's germline CDR1 is SEHNR and CDR2 FQNEAQ (reference sequence). This CDR3 is 11 amino acids long. The V and J ends lost 10 bases and 9 bases respectively, with 13 bases between them.

V gene TRBV23-1 combines with J gene TRBJ2-3; 9 nucleotides agree with TRBD1. TRBV23-1 is labeled an ORF, and its function is uncertain. After removal of 5 bases from V and 3 bases from J, the junction contained 3 bases not matched to a gene. The CDR3 sequence is 14 residues long. In DNA form, the CDR3 reads TGCGCCAGCAGTGGACAGGGGAAAACAGATACGCAGTATTTT. Its protein is CASSGQGKTDTQYF.

The chain carries TRBV28 and TRBJ1-2; D remains unclear. In germline, CDR1 is MDHEN, CDR2 SYDVKM. The CDR3 covers 11 residues. Trimming took off 6 bases at V and 5 bases at J, with 7 bases between the two ends. CDR3: CASSGEYGYTF. In DNA, the CDR3 is TGTGCCAGCAGCGGGGAATATGGCTACACCTTC.

The gene calls are TRBV6-5 and TRBJ1-1; tentatively, D is TRBD1 (6 bases). V was cut by 4 bases and J by 1 base, with 13 bases left in between. The CDR3 length is 15 residues. The germline V gene has CDR1 MNHEY and CDR2 SVGAGI. Written as DNA, the CDR3 is TGTGCCAGCAGTTTCGACGACAGGCAGAACACTGAAGCTTTCTTT. Its translation is CASSFDDRQNTEAFF.

This chain connects TRBV5-4 to TRBJ1-5; maybe TRBD1 (5 bases). With 2 bases removed from V and 2 bases from J, the gap between germline ends came to 14 bases. Germline V CDR1 and CDR2: SGHNT, YYREEE (reference sequence). The length of the CDR3 is 16 residues. This CDR3 reads CASSFEGLECNQPQHF. The CDR3 nucleotides are TGTGCCAGCAGCTTCGAGGGACTGGAATGCAATCAGCCCCAGCATTTT.

J is TRBJ1-1 and V is TRBV6-5; TRBD1 might be the D (6 bases). The germline V and J ends were trimmed by 6 bases and 3 bases, with 11 bases remaining between them. The CDR3 has 13 residues. Germline V gene data show CDR1 as MNHEY and CDR2 as SVGAGI. This chain's CDR3 is CASSPRGYTEAFF. CDR3 bases: TGTGCCAGCAGCCCTAGGGGGTACACTGAAGCTTTCTTT.

This sequence joins TRBV9 and TRBJ1-2, with 12 bases that match TRBD1. CDR3 length equals 15 residues. The germline V gene has CDR1 SGDLS and CDR2 YYNGEE. J lost 8 bases, V lost 4 bases, and 9 bases had no gene match. The CDR3, as DNA: TGTGCCAGCAGCTTCTCCGGGACAGGGGGCGCCGGCTACACCTTC. Translated: CASSFSGTGGAGYTF.

The CDR3 spells CASSMGSGGSYNEQFF. The CDR3 region has the DNA TGTGCCAGCAGCATGGGTAGCGGGGGCTCCTACAATGAGCAGTTCTTC. The chain links TRBV5-4 to TRBJ2-1; 9 bases align to TRBD2. This CDR3 is built from 16 residues. CDR1 is SGHNT and CDR2 is YYREEE in the germline V gene (reference sequence). V was clipped by 4 bases and J by 0 bases; unmatched bases: 5.

The V gene is TRBV11-3, the J gene TRBJ2-5; 8 bases align to TRBD2. The CDR3 length is 15 residues. Germline CDR1 and CDR2: SGHNT and YENEEA. The J segment lost 2 bases and the V segment lost 1 base, leaving 3 bases of the junction unmatched. CDR3 nucleotide sequence: TGTGCCAGCAGCTTAGGCGGGGGGCTGCAAGAGACCCAGTACTTC. It codes for CASSLGGGLQETQYF. The full variable domain, with the rest looked up from reference TRBV11-3 and TRBJ2-5, is EAGVVQSPRYKIIEKKQPVAFWCNPISGHNTLYWYLQNLGQGPELLIRYENEEAVDDSQLPKDRFSAERLKGVDSTLKIQPAELGDSAVYLCASSLGGGLQETQYFGPGTRLLVL.

The chain is built from TRBV4-3 and TRBJ1-5; D might be TRBD1 (6 bases). V was trimmed by 4 bases and J by 9 bases, leaving 16 bases between them. The CDR3 runs 14 residues. Germline CDR1 and CDR2: LGHNA and YSLEER. For the CDR3, the DNA is TGCGCCAGCAGCCCGAAGCAGGGGACGGGGCCCCAGCATTTT. It specifies CASSPKQGTGPQHF.

This clone came up once. Its ends do not fully match the called genes, so a read error is possible. CDR3: CASSSDTGGEQYF. The CDR3 DNA reads TGTGCTAGCAGCTCCGACACCGGGGGCGAGCAGTACTTC. V gene TRBV7-7 combines with J gene TRBJ2-7, with TRBD2 as a possible D gene (6 bases). The CDR3 has 13 amino acids. From germline, CDR1 is SSHAT and CDR2 FNYEAQ (reference sequence).

This clone has more than one count but fewer than ten. The V and J genes are TRBV6-6 and TRBJ1-6; TRBD1 is a possible D gene (5 bases). CDR3 length: 15 residues. Trimming removed 6 bases at V and 5 bases at J, with 14 bases between. The germline V gene encodes CDR1 MNHNY and CDR2 SVGAGI (reference sequence). CDR3 region: CASRPGHLDNSPLHF. CDR3 coding DNA: TGTGCCAGCAGACCCGGACACCTAGATAATTCACCCCTCCACTTT.

This sequence joins TRBV15 and TRBJ1-4; no firm D call. Germline V CDR1 and CDR2: LNHNV, YYDKDF (reference sequence). Trimming pared 0 bases from V and 0 bases from J, leaving 8 bases between. The CDR3 covers 16 residues. CDR3 sequence reads: CATSRDLAATNEKLFF. The CDR3 DNA reads TGTGCCACCAGCAGAGATCTGGCAGCAACTAATGAAAAACTGTTTTTT.

The chain joins TRBV7-9 to TRBJ1-5; 11 bases are shared with TRBD1. The J segment lost 4 bases and the V segment lost 5 bases, leaving 7 bases of the junction unmatched. The CDR3 spans 16 residues. Germline V gene sequence: CDR1 SEHNR, CDR2 FQNEAQ (reference sequence). CDR3 in amino acids: CASSQSDRGRNQPQHF. DNA of the CDR3: TGTGCCAGCAGCCAGTCGGACAGGGGGCGGAATCAGCCCCAGCATTTT.

This chain connects TRBV5-5 to TRBJ2-3; TRBD2 matches at 10 bases. CDR3 length: 16 residues. The V and J ends lost 1 base and 6 bases, in that order; junction bases with no gene match: 8. Germline V gene data show CDR1 as SGHKS and CDR2 as YYEKEE (reference sequence). For the CDR3, the DNA is TGTGCCAGCAGCTTGACTAGCGGGGTAACCGGCGATACGCAGTATTTT. Translated: CASSLTSGVTGDTQYF.

The J gene is TRBJ1-1, the V gene TRBV14; 10 bases agree with TRBD1. Germline lookup yields CDR1 SGHDN and CDR2 FVKESK. The CDR3 is made up of 20 amino acids. With V trimmed by 2 bases and J by 4 bases, 19 bases remained unmatched. The DNA of the CDR3 is TGTGCCAGCAGCCAAAGGGGAGGAGACAGGGGGCAAGGGGTGAGCACTGAAGCTTTCTTT. Translation gives CASSQRGGDRGQGVSTEAFF.

CDR3 amino acids: CAWGLQDNEKLFF. The CDR3 region has the DNA TGTGCCTGGGGACTACAGGATAATGAAAAACTGTTTTTT. V and J are TRBV30 and TRBJ1-4, with a weak D call TRBD1 (5 bases). V was clipped by 5 bases and J by 4 bases, with 11 bases between them. CDR3 length equals 13 residues. CDR1 GTSNPN and CDR2 SVGIG come from the germline V gene (reference sequence).

The chain is built from TRBV5-4 and TRBJ2-5; D may be TRBD2 (6 bases). Germline CDR1 is SGHNT and CDR2 is YYREEE (reference sequence). Trimming stripped 3 bases from V and 0 bases from J, with 12 bases between. The CDR3 runs to 15 residues. In DNA, the CDR3 is TGTGCCAGCAGCTGGGGAGGCGCCAACCAAGAGACCCAGTACTTC. Translation: CASSWGGANQETQYF. Full variable domain (missing parts from reference TRBV5-4 and TRBJ2-5): ETGVTQSPTHLIKTRGQQVTLRCSSQSGHNTVSWYQQALGQGPQFIFQYYREEENGRGNFPPRFSGLQFPNYSSELNVNALELDDSALYLCASSWGGANQETQYFGPGTRLLVL.

The chain is built from TRBV28 and TRBJ1-5; unclear D gene. Germline V gene data show CDR1 as MDHEN and CDR2 as SYDVKM. This CDR3 has 12 residues. The V gene lost 2 bases and the J gene lost 4 bases, with 3 bases spanning the gap. The CDR3 bases are TGTGCCAGCAGTTTACAAAATCAGCCCCAGCATTTT. Amino acids: CASSLQNQPQHF.

In this sample, this clone turned up once. The chain employs TRBV18 and TRBJ1-1; 9 bases agree with TRBD1. Looked up from germline, CDR1 is KGHSH and CDR2 is LQKENI. Trimming cost V 6 bases and J 4 bases; bases outside gene matches: 6. This CDR3 has 14 residues. CDR3 coding DNA: TGTGCCAGCTCGCGGACAGGGGAAGGCACTGAAGCTTTCTTT. Residues: CASSRTGEGTEAFF.

The V gene is TRBV19, the J gene TRBJ1-6; possible D gene TRBD1, 6 bases. V gave up 5 bases and J gave up 7 bases, with 6 bases separating them. This CDR3 is 12 amino acids long. Germline V CDR1 and CDR2: LNHDA, SQIVND (reference sequence). The CDR3 coding sequence is TGTGCCAGTAGTGGACAGAATTCACCCCTCCACTTT. It yields the protein CASSGQNSPLHF.

This CDR3 reads CASSYSLPGDNSPLHF. DNA of the CDR3: TGTGCCAGCAGTTACTCGCTTCCAGGGGACAATTCACCCCTCCACTTT. The rearrangement uses TRBV6-5 and TRBJ1-6; a weak D match, TRBD1 (6 bases). This CDR3 is built from 16 residues. CDR1 is MNHEY, CDR2 SVGAGI, per germline. Deletions cut 0 bases from V and 7 bases from J, with 13 bases between.

This chain uses TRBV6-5 with TRBJ2-7, with D possibly being TRBD2 (6 bases). This CDR3 is built from 13 residues. V dropped 5 bases and J dropped 9 bases, with 17 bases sitting between them. Per the germline V gene, CDR1 is MNHEY and CDR2 is SVGAGI. The CDR3 bases are TGTGCCAGCAGTCCTACACCCAGGGACTCGCAGTACTTC. Translation gives CASSPTPRDSQYF.

DNA for the CDR3: TGTGCCAGCAGCTTAACGGTTTCGGTGGGCGCTGAAGCTTTCTTT. As protein: CASSLTVSVGAEAFF. This chain connects TRBV11-2 to TRBJ1-1; D remains ambiguous. The CDR3 covers 15 residues. The germline V gene has CDR1 SGHAT and CDR2 FQNNGV. Trimming left V 2 bases short and J 6 bases short, with 16 bases between. The whole variable domain, remainder taken from reference TRBV11-2 and TRBJ1-1, is EAGVAQSPRYKIIEKRQSVAFWCNPISGHATLYWYQQILGQGPKLLIQFQNNGVVDDSQLPKDRFSAERLKGVDSTLKIQPAKLEDSAVYLCASSLTVSVGAEAFFGQGTRLTVV.

The chain combines TRBV6-5 with TRBJ2-1; 7 positions agree with TRBD1. Looked up from germline, CDR1 is MNHEY and CDR2 is SVGAGI. The J segment lost 7 bases and the V segment lost 6 bases, leaving 9 bases of the junction unmatched. CDR3 length: 14 residues. CDR3 sequence: CASSHDRARNEQFF. In DNA, the CDR3 is TGTGCCAGCAGCCACGACAGGGCAAGGAATGAGCAGTTCTTC.

The gene calls are TRBV19 and TRBJ2-3; TRBD1 aligns across 8 bases. After removal of 3 bases from V and 6 bases from J, the junction contained 11 bases not matched to a gene. The CDR3 covers 16 residues. The germline CDR1 and CDR2 sequences are LNHDA and SQIVND (reference sequence). Here the CDR3 reads CASSMTGVTRGDTQYF. Here the CDR3 DNA reads TGTGCCAGTAGTATGACAGGGGTTACCCGGGGGGATACGCAGTATTTT.